The 27 T cell receptor beta chains listed next were all sequenced from one sample in a study of identical twins. TCRdb analysed the 5' RACE reads with MiXCR anew, one entry per CDR3 protein. The table has about 920,000 distinct CDR3 sequences, roughly an eighth seen once. A further study also used this sample, focusing on yellow fever vaccine responses in identical twins.

The sample consisted of PBMCs. The receptors shown here come from a woman under 30 in good health.

About this clonotype: Since a much larger clone is just one base distant, this may be a read error. This sequence joins TRBV2 and TRBJ2-7; TRBD2 matches 9 bases. CDR1 and CDR2 (germline): SNHLY, FYNNEI. CDR3 length: 20 amino acids. CDR3 DNA sequence: TGTGGCAGCACCCTGATTACCTCCGGGACTAGCATAATCGAGAAGATGGAGCAGTACTTC. Translating gives CGSTLITSGTSIIEKMEQYF.

V is TRBV29-1 and J is TRBJ2-3; D remains ambiguous. Germline CDR1 reads SQVTM; CDR2 reads ANQGSEA. The CDR3 length is 13 residues. Trimming took 1 base from V and 3 from J, leaving 8 bases between them. CDR3 sequence (DNA): TGCAGCGTTGAAGTCCACTTAACAGATACGCAGTATTTT. This translates into CSVEVHLTDTQYF.

This chain joins TRBV20-1 and TRBJ2-3, with 7 bases aligning to TRBD1. The CDR3 extends over 14 amino acids. With V trimmed by 3 bases and J by 5 bases, 8 bases remained unmatched. Per the germline V gene, CDR1 is DFQATT and CDR2 is SNEGSKA (reference sequence). CDR3 nucleotides: TGCAGTGCTAGGTTTGCGGCAGGGGGAGATACGCAGTATTTT. It encodes CSARFAAGGDTQYF.

This clonotype was picked up many times. This chain links TRBV3-1 with TRBJ1-3; D call uncertain. Germline V gene data show CDR1 as LGHDT and CDR2 as YNNKEL (reference sequence). This CDR3 has 15 residues. Between the trimmed V and J ends, which lost 0 bases and 0 bases, there was a span of 6 bases. The CDR3 spells CASSQDTYSGNTIYF. The CDR3 DNA is TGTGCCAGCAGCCAAGATACATACTCTGGAAACACCATATATTTT. Full variable domain (rest looked up from reference TRBV3-1 and TRBJ1-3): DTAVSQTPKYLVTQMGNDKSIKCEQNLGHDTMYWYKQDSKKFLKIMFSYNNKELIINETVPNRFSPKSPDKAHLNLHINSLELGDSAVYFCASSQDTYSGNTIYFGEGSWLTVV.

This clonotype has a handful of counts. The CDR3 spells CASSFPTGITNEKLFF. DNA for the CDR3: TGTGCCAGCAGCTTCCCGACAGGGATAACTAATGAAAAACTGTTTTTT. This chain links TRBV7-9 with TRBJ1-4; TRBD1 matches 7 bases. The junction had 5 bases not matched to a gene; V was cut back by 3 bases and J by 1 base. Per the germline V gene, CDR1 is SEHNR and CDR2 is FQNEAQ (reference sequence). The CDR3 is 16 residues long.

In its sample, this clonotype was seen many times. This chain connects TRBV5-1 to TRBJ1-2; D might be TRBD1 (6 bases). The germline V gene has CDR1 SGHRS and CDR2 YFSETQ. V was clipped by 5 bases and J by 6 bases, with 17 bases between them. The CDR3 contains 14 residues. The CDR3 reads CASRRTEDPNGYTF. The CDR3 bases are TGCGCCAGCAGACGGACAGAAGATCCAAATGGCTACACCTTC.

This clonotype was counted only a few times. The V and J genes are TRBV2 and TRBJ2-7; unclear D gene. CDR1 and CDR2 (germline): SNHLY, FYNNEI. This CDR3 is built from 14 residues. Trimming removed 4 bases from V and 0 bases from J, with 10 bases in between. This chain's CDR3 is CASSGPHSSYEQYV. The CDR3 DNA sequence: TGTGCCAGCAGTGGCCCACACAGCTCCTACGAGCAGTACGTC.

This clonotype occurred a few times. The chain uses TRBV2 and TRBJ1-1, with TRBD1 as a possible D gene (5 bases). V was trimmed by 4 bases and J by 2 bases, leaving 14 bases between them. This CDR3 is built from 15 residues. In germline, CDR1 is SNHLY, CDR2 FYNNEI. CDR3 sequence: CASSGGSGANTEAFF. The CDR3, as DNA: TGTGCCAGCAGTGGGGGGTCCGGGGCCAACACTGAAGCTTTCTTT. Drawing the rest from reference TRBV2 and TRBJ1-1, the complete variable domain is EPEVTQTPSHQVTQMGQEVILRCVPISNHLYFYWYRQILGQKVEFLVSFYNNEISEKSEIFDDQFSVERPDGSNFTLKIRSTKLEDSAMYFCASSGGSGANTEAFFGQGTRLTVV.

This clonotype came up a few times. The V call is TRBV9, the J call TRBJ1-1; the match to TRBD1 covers 8 bases. The CDR3 runs to 16 residues. Germline lookup yields CDR1 SGDLS and CDR2 YYNGEE. Losses at the gene ends were 4 bases for V and 4 bases for J; bases not matched to a gene: 12. Written as DNA, the CDR3 is TGTGCCAGCAGCCCAATCGCAGGGGGCTTAGGCACTGAAGCTTTCTTT. Translating it yields CASSPIAGGLGTEAFF. Supplemented by reference TRBV9 and TRBJ1-1, the full variable domain reads DSGVTQTPKHLITATGQRVTLRCSPRSGDLSVYWYQQSLDQGLQFLIQYYNGEERAKGNILERFSAQQFPDLHSELNLSSLELGDSALYFCASSPIAGGLGTEAFFGQGTRLTVV.

This clonotype was seen a few times. J is TRBJ2-6 and V is TRBV6-1, with a tentative D call TRBD2 (6 bases). This CDR3 region has 15 residues. Germline assignment: CDR1 MNHNS and CDR2 SASEGT. Between the trimmed V and J ends, which lost 10 bases and 1 base, there was a span of 14 bases. This CDR3 reads CATPGGWSGANVLTF. The CDR3 DNA follows: TGTGCCACTCCCGGGGGTTGGTCTGGGGCCAACGTCCTGACTTTC.

This clonotype was picked up a small number of times. The rearrangement links TRBV5-5 to TRBJ2-2; TRBD2 aligns across 11 bases. J gave up 11 bases and V 1 base, and 4 bases lay outside the gene matches. The CDR3 is 14 amino acids. CDR1 is SGHKS and CDR2 is YYEKEE in the germline V gene (reference sequence). The CDR3 DNA reads as TGTGCCAGCAGCTTGACTAGCGGGAGAGTAGAGCTGTTTTTT. Protein product: CASSLTSGRVELFF. Together with reference TRBV5-5 and TRBJ2-2, the CDR3 gives the full variable domain: DAGVTQSPTHLIKTRGQQVTLRCSPISGHKSVSWYQQVLGQGPQFIFQYYEKEERGRGNFPDRFSARQFPNYSSELNVNALLLGDSALYLCASSLTSGRVELFFGEGSRLTVL.

This clonotype appeared many times. The chain links TRBV28 to TRBJ1-4; no reliable D call. The V end was cut by 3 bases, the J end by 8 bases, with 16 bases between. The CDR3 is made up of 15 amino acids. CDR1 and CDR2 (germline): MDHEN, SYDVKM. CDR3 in amino acids: CASSFPPPGKEKLFF. As DNA, the CDR3 is TGTGCCAGCAGTTTCCCCCCCCCTGGAAAAGAAAAACTGTTTTTT.

The chain couples TRBV28 to TRBJ2-7; 7 positions agree with TRBD2. The V segment lost 2 bases and the J segment 5 bases; nucleotides outside the gene matches: 9. The CDR3 is made up of 15 amino acids. Germline assignment: CDR1 MDHEN and CDR2 SYDVKM. Here the CDR3 reads CASSLAWEGSDEQYF. CDR3 DNA: TGTGCCAGCAGTTTAGCGTGGGAGGGAAGTGACGAGCAGTACTTC.

This clonotype appeared a few times. The chain joins TRBV7-8 to TRBJ1-6; D is perhaps TRBD1 (5 bases). The V and J ends lost 5 bases and 13 bases respectively, with 18 bases between them. CDR3 length: 14 residues. In germline, CDR1 is SGHVS, CDR2 FQNEAQ. The CDR3 coding sequence is TGTGCCAGCAGCCCCCAGGGAATTTCTACTCCCCTCCACTTT. Translation: CASSPQGISTPLHF.

This clonotype was found a few times. The rearrangement links TRBV20-1 to TRBJ2-1, with TRBD2 matching over 11 bases. V lost 6 bases, J lost 9 bases, and 7 bases stayed unmatched. Germline V CDR1 and CDR2: DFQATT, SNEGSKA (reference sequence). The CDR3 contains 13 residues. The CDR3 reads CSARPTSGAEQFF. DNA for the CDR3: TGCAGTGCGCGACCGACTAGCGGGGCTGAGCAGTTCTTC.

The chain has TRBV7-8 and TRBJ2-7, with TRBD2 identical over 7 bases. The length of the CDR3 is 16 residues. Per germline, CDR1 SGHVS and CDR2 FQNEAQ. CDR3 region: CASSLGMGGGQSGQYV. The CDR3, as DNA: TGTGCCAGCAGTTTAGGAATGGGCGGGGGTCAAAGTGGGCAGTACGTC.

This clonotype was found many times. In DNA form, the CDR3 reads TGTGCCAGCAGTTTAGCCGGGACCATCTATGGCTACACCTTC. Its translation is CASSLAGTIYGYTF. The chain uses TRBV12-3 or TRBV12-4 and TRBJ1-2; D might be TRBD1 (5 bases). Deletions cut 0 bases from V and 4 bases from J, with 9 bases between. This CDR3 region has 14 residues.

This clonotype was found many times. The CDR3 here is CASSHRDREAFF. The CDR3 coding sequence is TGTGCCAGCAGCCACCGGGACAGAGAAGCTTTCTTT. The chain carries TRBV7-9 and TRBJ1-1; 7 nucleotides align to TRBD1. The germline V gene has CDR1 SEHNR and CDR2 FQNEAQ (reference sequence). V lost 5 bases and J lost 8; bases outside the gene matches: 5. The CDR3 sequence is 12 residues long.

This clonotype was seen repeatedly, ten times or more. J is TRBJ1-5 and V is TRBV5-1; D remains unclear. Between the trimmed V and J ends, which lost 3 bases and 3 bases, there was a span of 13 bases. Per the germline V gene, CDR1 is SGHRS and CDR2 is YFSETQ. The CDR3 extends over 15 amino acids. The CDR3 loop is CASSYRHGSNQPQHF. CDR3 nucleotide sequence: TGCGCCAGCAGCTACCGACACGGTTCCAATCAGCCCCAGCATTTT.

V and J are TRBV10-1 and TRBJ1-6; no clear D gene. Trimming took 3 bases from V and 8 from J, leaving 11 bases between them. From germline, CDR1 is WNHNN and CDR2 SYGVQD (reference sequence). The CDR3 loop spans 14 amino acids. The CDR3 sequence is CASSDRITDSPLHF. The CDR3 DNA is TGCGCCAGCAGTGACAGGATCACCGATTCACCCCTCCACTTT.

This clonotype was found many times. The rearrangement links TRBV28 to TRBJ2-2, with TRBD2 identical over 7 bases. With 1 base clipped from V and 4 bases from J, the junction kept 9 bases outside the gene matches. This CDR3 is built from 17 residues. CDR1 and CDR2 from the germline V gene are MDHEN and SYDVKM. DNA of the CDR3: TGTGCCAGCAGTTTATCCTGGACTAGTGCGGTCACCGGGGAGCTGTTTTTT. Its protein is CASSLSWTSAVTGELFF.

The chain combines TRBV14 with TRBJ1-1, with unresolved D. CDR1 and CDR2 (germline): SGHDN, FVKESK. Trimming removed 1 base from V and 1 base from J, with 4 bases in between. The CDR3 consists of 13 residues. The CDR3 spells CASSQVSNTEAFF. The CDR3 DNA reads as TGTGCCAGCAGCCAAGTGTCGAACACTGAAGCTTTCTTT.

The chain is built from TRBV5-1 and TRBJ2-1; D may be TRBD1 (5 bases). Germline V gene sequence: CDR1 SGHRS, CDR2 YFSETQ. This CDR3 spans 14 amino acids. V was cut by 1 base and J by 9 bases, with 14 bases left in between. The CDR3 bases are TGCGCCAGCAGCTTGAGCTCAGGGTTGGGTGAGCAGTTCTTC. Residues: CASSLSSGLGEQFF.

The chain joins TRBV5-1 to TRBJ2-1; possibly TRBD1 for D (5 bases). Trimming stripped 2 bases from V and 2 bases from J, with 11 bases between. Per the germline V gene, CDR1 is SGHRS and CDR2 is YFSETQ. The CDR3 has 15 residues. The CDR3 nucleotides read TGCGCCAGCAGCTTTTGGCAGGGCCCCTACAATGAGCAGTTCTTC. Translation gives CASSFWQGPYNEQFF.

A few counts support this clonotype. The chain is built from TRBV2 and TRBJ2-5, with D perhaps matching TRBD2 (5 bases). The CDR3 sequence is 16 residues long. The V end was cut by 1 base, the J end by 1 base, with 13 bases between. Per germline, CDR1 SNHLY and CDR2 FYNNEI. CDR3 sequence (DNA): TGTGCCAGCAGTGAAGTAGTCTGGGAGTCCCAAGAGACCCAGTACTTC. Protein sequence: CASSEVVWESQETQYF. Full variable domain (rest looked up from reference TRBV2 and TRBJ2-5): EPEVTQTPSHQVTQMGQEVILRCVPISNHLYFYWYRQILGQKVEFLVSFYNNEISEKSEIFDDQFSVERPDGSNFTLKIRSTKLEDSAMYFCASSEVVWESQETQYFGPGTRLLVL.

This clonotype was counted between two and nine times. The rearrangement joins TRBV3-1 to TRBJ1-5; no clear D gene. V dropped 1 base and J dropped 3 bases, with 7 bases sitting between them. Germline V CDR1 and CDR2: LGHDT, YNNKEL (reference sequence). This CDR3 contains 14 residues. The CDR3 reads CASSQGQYNQPQHF. The CDR3 DNA is TGTGCCAGCAGCCAAGGGCAGTACAATCAGCCCCAGCATTTT.

The chain links TRBV5-1 to TRBJ2-1; 10 nucleotides align to TRBD2. Per the germline V gene, CDR1 is SGHRS and CDR2 is YFSETQ. The CDR3 runs to 14 residues. The ends lost 4 bases at V and 6 bases at J; junction bases unmatched: 4. CDR3 nucleotides: TGCGCCAGCAGCATGGGACTAGCGACCAATGAGCAGTTCTTC. The encoded protein is CASSMGLATNEQFF.